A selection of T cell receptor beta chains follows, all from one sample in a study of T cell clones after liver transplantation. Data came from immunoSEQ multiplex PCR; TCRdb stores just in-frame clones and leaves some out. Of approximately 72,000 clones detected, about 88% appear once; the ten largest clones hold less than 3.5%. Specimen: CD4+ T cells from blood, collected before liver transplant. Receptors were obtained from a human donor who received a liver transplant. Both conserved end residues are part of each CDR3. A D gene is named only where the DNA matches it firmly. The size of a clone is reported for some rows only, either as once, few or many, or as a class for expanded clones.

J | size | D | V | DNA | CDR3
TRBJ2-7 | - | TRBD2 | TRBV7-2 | TGTGCCAGCAGCCTCATCACCAACGCGGGGGACGAGCAGTACTTC | CASSLITNAGDEQYF
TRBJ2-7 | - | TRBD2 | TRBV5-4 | TGTGCCAGCAGCAGTGGTCGCCGGGAGGGGACCTACGAGCAGTACTTC | CASSSGRREGTYEQYF
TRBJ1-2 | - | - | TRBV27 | TGTGCCAGCAGTTTATCCGGAGAGGCATATGGCTACACCTTC | CASSLSGEAYGYTF
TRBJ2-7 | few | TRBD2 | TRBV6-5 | TGTGCCAGCAGTTACTCGTTCCAGGGAGGGTGGGAGCAGTACTTC | CASSYSFQGGWEQYF
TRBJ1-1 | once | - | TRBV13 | TGTGCCAGCAGCTTGCAGGGGAACACTGAAGCTTTCTTT | CASSLQGNTEAFF
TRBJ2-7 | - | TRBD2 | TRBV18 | TGTGCCAGCTCGCCAACTAGCGGGAGGAGCGAGCAGTACTTC | CASSPTSGRSEQYF
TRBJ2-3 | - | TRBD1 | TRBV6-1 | TGTGCCAGCAGTGGATCCACAGGGGGCACAGATACGCAGTATTTT | CASSGSTGGTDTQYF
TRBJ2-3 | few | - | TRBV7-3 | TGTGCCAGCAGCTTCGGCGGTCGAACAGATACGCAGTATTTT | CASSFGGRTDTQYF
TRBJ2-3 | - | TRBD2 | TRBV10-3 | TGTGCCACCTTAGCGGGAGGGAACACAGATACGCAGTATTTT | CATLAGGNTDTQYF
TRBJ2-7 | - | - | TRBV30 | TGTGCCTGGGGAGGACCCTCCTACGAGCAGTACTTC | CAWGGPSYEQYF
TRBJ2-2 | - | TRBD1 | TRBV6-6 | TGTGCCAGTAGAATTACAGGGGCGAACACCGGGGAGCTGTTTTTT | CASRITGANTGELFF
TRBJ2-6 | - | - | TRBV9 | TGTGCCAGCAGCGTAGATGGAGGGAGCTCTGGGGCCAACGTCCTGACTTTC | CASSVDGGSSGANVLTF
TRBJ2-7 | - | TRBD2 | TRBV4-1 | TGCGCCAGCAGCCAACTAGCGGCCTACGAGCAGTACTTC | CASSQLAAYEQYF
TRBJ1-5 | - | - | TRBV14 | TGTGCCAGCAGCCAAAATAGCAATCAGCCCCAGCATTTT | CASSQNSNQPQHF
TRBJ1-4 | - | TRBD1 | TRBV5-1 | TGCGCCAGCAGCCCCACCCGGGACAGTTTCGAAAAACTGTTTTTT | CASSPTRDSFEKLFF
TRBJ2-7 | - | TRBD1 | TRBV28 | TGTGCCAGCGGACAGGGGGCTTACGAGCAGTACTTC | CASGQGAYEQYF
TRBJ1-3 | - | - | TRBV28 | TGTGCCACAGGACAATTAAACACCATATATTTT | CATGQLNTIYF
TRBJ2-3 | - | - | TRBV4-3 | TGCGCCAGCAGCCAAGATGGCACAGATACGCAGTATTTT | CASSQDGTDTQYF
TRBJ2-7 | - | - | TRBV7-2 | TGTGCCAGCAGCCCCGGGCAGGAGCAGTACTTC | CASSPGQEQYF
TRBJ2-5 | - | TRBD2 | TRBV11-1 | TGTGCCAGCAGCCTCTCCACTAGCGGGAGGGCCGGGGAGACCCAGTACTTC | CASSLSTSGRAGETQYF
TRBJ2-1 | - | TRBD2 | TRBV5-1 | TGCGCCAGCAGCTCCCGGGGAGGGAGGGAGGATGAGCAGTTCTTC | CASSSRGGREDEQFF
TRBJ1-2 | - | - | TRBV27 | TGTGCCAGCAGTTTATCGAAGGACAGCCAGGGTGATGGCTACACCTTC | CASSLSKDSQGDGYTF
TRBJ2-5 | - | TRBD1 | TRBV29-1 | TGCAGCGGGGGACAGCAACAAGAGACCCAGTACTTC | CSGGQQQETQYF
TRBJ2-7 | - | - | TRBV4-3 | TGCGCCAGCAGCCAGGAAGACGGTCTCTCCTACGAGCAGTACTTC | CASSQEDGLSYEQYF
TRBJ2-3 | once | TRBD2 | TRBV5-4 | TGTGCCAGCAGCAGAAGGACTAGCGGGAGCACAGATACGCAGTATTTT | CASSRRTSGSTDTQYF
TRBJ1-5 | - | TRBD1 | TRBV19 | TGTGCCAGTAGCACCGGACCACAGGGGATCTTTCAGCCCCAGCATTTT | CASSTGPQGIFQPQHF
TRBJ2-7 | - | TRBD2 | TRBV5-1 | TGCGCCAGCAGCCCCGGACTAGCGGGACGTTACGAGCAGTACTTC | CASSPGLAGRYEQYF
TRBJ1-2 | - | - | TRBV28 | TGTGCCAGCAGAGTACAGGCCCCTGAAGGCTACACCTTC | CASRVQAPEGYTF
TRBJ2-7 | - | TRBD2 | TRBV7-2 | TGTGCCAGCAGCCCTCCGGGGAGGGACTACGAGCAGTACTTC | CASSPPGRDYEQYF
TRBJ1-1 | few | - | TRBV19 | TGTGCCAGTAGTATGTTCGGCCGGGGACAGAACACTGAAGCTTTCTTT | CASSMFGRGQNTEAFF
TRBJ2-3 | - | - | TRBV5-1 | TGCGCCAGCAGCTTGGCCCCGGCTAGCACAGATACGCAGTATTTT | CASSLAPASTDTQYF
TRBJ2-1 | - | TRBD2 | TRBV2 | TGTGCCAGCAGTGAACGAATGCTAGCGGGAGGTGAGCAGTTCTTC | CASSERMLAGGEQFF
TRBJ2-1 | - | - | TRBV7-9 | TGTGCCAGCAGCACTGAAAAGGGTGAGCAGTTCTTC | CASSTEKGEQFF
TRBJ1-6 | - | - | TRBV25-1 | TGTGCCAGCAGTGAACGGACAGATTCACCCCTCCACTTT | CASSERTDSPLHF
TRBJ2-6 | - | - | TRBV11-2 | TGTGCCAGCAGCTTAGGTGGGGCCAACGTCCTGACTTTC | CASSLGGANVLTF
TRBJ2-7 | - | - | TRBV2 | TGTGCCAGCAGTCTTGAGGGTTTCTCTGGTGAGCAGTACTTC | CASSLEGFSGEQYF
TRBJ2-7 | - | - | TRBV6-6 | TGTGCCAGCAGTTACCCGACAGGAACCTACGAGCAGTACTTC | CASSYPTGTYEQYF
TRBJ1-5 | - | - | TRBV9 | TGTGCCAGCAGCGTAGATGGGTATAGCAATCAGCCCCAGCATTTT | CASSVDGYSNQPQHF
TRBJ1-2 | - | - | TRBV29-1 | TGCAGCGTTGTGAGCGGACCCCACTATGGCTACACCTTC | CSVVSGPHYGYTF
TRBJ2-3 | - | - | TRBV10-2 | TGCGCCAGCAGTGAGTTCAGGACGGCAGATACGCAGTATTTT | CASSEFRTADTQYF
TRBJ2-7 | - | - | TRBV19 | TGTGCCAGTAGTATAGGGGTTCGGCTAGGTAACGAGCAGTACTTC | CASSIGVRLGNEQYF
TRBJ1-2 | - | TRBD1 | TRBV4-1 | TGCGCCAGCAGCCAAGAGGGACAGGGGGATGGCTACACCTTC | CASSQEGQGDGYTF
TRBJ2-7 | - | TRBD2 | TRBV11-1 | TGTGCCAGCAGCCGGGGGGAGTCCTACGAGCAGTACTTC | CASSRGESYEQYF
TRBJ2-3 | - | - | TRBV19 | TGTGCCAGTAGTCCGGCATACACAGATACGCAGTATTTT | CASSPAYTDTQYF
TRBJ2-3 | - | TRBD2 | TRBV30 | TGTGCCTGGACTAGCGGGAGATCGTCAGATACGCAGTATTTT | CAWTSGRSSDTQYF
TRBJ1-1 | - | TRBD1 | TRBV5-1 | TGCGCCAGCAGCCGACAGGGTTTGGTGAACACTGAAGCTTTCTTT | CASSRQGLVNTEAFF
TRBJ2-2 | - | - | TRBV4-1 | TGCGCCAGCAGCCAGTTAAACACCGGGGAGCTGTTTTTT | CASSQLNTGELFF